Sequencing of this TCR beta chain was carried out in a study of immune evolution from preneoplasia to lung adenocarcinoma. A note on this clone: This same CDR3 is encoded by further DNA sequences in the sample.

Using immunoSEQ multiplex PCR, the repertoire was profiled, and TCRdb retains in-frame clones only, with some absent. The sample lists 8,000 to 8,500 clones; roughly 87% were seen once. Patients had resection in Japan or China between about 2014 and 2018. The CDR3 is 13 amino acids. Trimming shortened V by 6 bases and J by 0 bases, and 11 bases separated the two germline ends. Germline values: CDR1 SQVTM, CDR2 ANQGSEA. The sequence was obtained from a person aged 70 to 79 with lung adenocarcinoma. The genes are TRBV29-1 and TRBJ1-1, with D perhaps matching TRBD1 (6 bases). The specimen was FFPE minimally invasive lung adenocarcinoma tissue. The CDR3 nucleotides are TGCAGCGTGGGAGGGGGTATGAACACTGAAGCTTTCTTT. Its protein is CSVGGGMNTEAFF.